The 31 T cell receptor beta chains reported below all come from one sample, sequenced in a study of beta chain features in type 1 diabetes. Expressed TCRB transcripts were sequenced because the isolated RNA had all been reverse transcribed beforehand. TCRdb's table, derived via immunoSEQ multiplex PCR, lists solely in-frame clones and lacks some. The data hold about 250,000 clones, with approximately 14% observed a single time. The sequenced sample was naive CD4+ T cells from blood. These receptors came from a woman between 35 and 50 years old in good health.

The rearrangement joins TRBV19 to TRBJ2-7; D call uncertain. Germline lookup yields CDR1 LNHDA and CDR2 SQIVND (reference sequence). Trimming left V 5 bases short and J 0 bases short, with 11 bases between. This CDR3 is 14 amino acids long. The CDR3 region is CASSPPHSSYEQYF. CDR3 coding DNA: TGTGCCAGTAGTCCTCCACACAGCTCCTACGAGCAGTACTTC.

Only a few counts were recorded for this clone. This chain joins TRBV11-2 and TRBJ2-2, with TRBD2 matching over 7 bases. The V and J ends lost 5 bases and 7 bases, in that order; junction bases with no gene match: 10. Per the germline V gene, CDR1 is SGHAT and CDR2 is FQNNGV. The CDR3 contains 15 residues. In DNA form, the CDR3 reads TGTGCCAGCAGCCTTAGACTAGCCTTGGACGGGGAGCTGTTTTTT. It is translated as CASSLRLALDGELFF. Looking up the rest from reference TRBV11-2 and TRBJ2-2 gives the full variable domain: EAGVAQSPRYKIIEKRQSVAFWCNPISGHATLYWYQQILGQGPKLLIQFQNNGVVDDSQLPKDRFSAERLKGVDSTLKIQPAKLEDSAVYLCASSLRLALDGELFFGEGSRLTVL.

This clone was seen only a few times. The rearrangement links TRBV9 to TRBJ2-5; the match to TRBD2 covers 9 bases. This CDR3 is built from 15 residues. After removal of 4 bases from V and 2 bases from J, the junction contained 6 bases not matched to a gene. Germline V lookup: CDR1 SGDLS, CDR2 YYNGEE. CDR3 sequence reads: CASSIMTSGQETQYF. CDR3 in DNA: TGTGCCAGCAGCATCATGACTAGCGGTCAAGAGACCCAGTACTTC. Using reference TRBV9 and TRBJ2-5 for the parts outside the CDR3, the full variable domain is DSGVTQTPKHLITATGQRVTLRCSPRSGDLSVYWYQQSLDQGLQFLIQYYNGEERAKGNILERFSAQQFPDLHSELNLSSLELGDSALYFCASSIMTSGQETQYFGPGTRLLVL.

The chain uses TRBV18 and TRBJ2-7, with 7 bases identical to TRBD1. This CDR3 region has 13 residues. CDR1 and CDR2 from the germline V gene are KGHSH and LQKENI. The ends lost 2 bases at V and 11 bases at J; junction bases unmatched: 9. The CDR3 DNA is TGTGCCAGCTCACCAGGGGAAGACAGGGAAGAGTACTTC. Its protein product is CASSPGEDREEYF.

This clone occurred a few times. The CDR3 loop is CASSDRYQETQYF. The CDR3 coding sequence is TGTGCCAGCAGCGACCGGTACCAAGAGACCCAGTACTTC. The chain joins TRBV9 to TRBJ2-5; D is unclear. This CDR3 has 13 amino acids. The V and J ends lost 3 bases and 0 bases respectively, with 6 bases between them. Germline loops: CDR1 SGDLS, CDR2 YYNGEE. Looking up the rest from reference TRBV9 and TRBJ2-5 gives the full variable domain: DSGVTQTPKHLITATGQRVTLRCSPRSGDLSVYWYQQSLDQGLQFLIQYYNGEERAKGNILERFSAQQFPDLHSELNLSSLELGDSALYFCASSDRYQETQYFGPGTRLLVL.

In this sample, this clone turned up a few times. The chain employs TRBV6-1 and TRBJ2-7; D remains ambiguous. The V and J ends lost 6 bases and 0 bases respectively, with 9 bases between them. CDR1 and CDR2 from the germline V gene are MNHNS and SASEGT. The CDR3 is 13 amino acids. The CDR3 DNA follows: TGTGCCAGCAGAATTAAGAGCTCCTACGAGCAGTACTTC. As protein: CASRIKSSYEQYF.

This clone appeared a few times. The J gene is TRBJ2-5, the V gene TRBV11-2; unclear D gene. From germline, CDR1 is SGHAT and CDR2 FQNNGV. The CDR3 is 12 amino acids. The V gene lost 1 base and the J gene lost 7 bases, with 7 bases spanning the gap. CDR3 sequence (DNA): TGTGCCAGCAGCTTAGCGTCGGGGACCCAGTACTTC. This gives the protein CASSLASGTQYF.

This clone was detected only a few times. The rearrangement joins TRBV7-9 to TRBJ1-5; 9 nucleotides match TRBD1. J gave up 2 bases and V 3 bases, and 8 bases lay outside the gene matches. The CDR3 consists of 17 residues. Per the germline V gene, CDR1 is SEHNR and CDR2 is FQNEAQ (reference sequence). CDR3 loop: CASSFYGTGKGNQPQHF. The CDR3, as DNA: TGTGCCAGCAGCTTTTATGGGACAGGGAAGGGCAATCAGCCCCAGCATTTT.

This clone was counted between two and nine times. This chain uses TRBV6-6 with TRBJ2-3; D gene uncertain. The V end lost 2 bases, the J end lost 0 bases, and 9 bases lay between the germline ends. This CDR3 has 15 amino acids. From germline, CDR1 is MNHNY and CDR2 SVGAGI (reference sequence). The CDR3 coding sequence is TGTGCCAGCAGTTACCGTGTTCCTAGCACAGATACGCAGTATTTT. This translates into CASSYRVPSTDTQYF.

The rearrangement uses TRBV7-2 and TRBJ1-4; weak D call: TRBD1 (6 bases). Germline lookup yields CDR1 SGHTA and CDR2 FQGNSA. V dropped 5 bases and J dropped 3 bases, with 13 bases sitting between them. The CDR3 is 15 amino acids. The CDR3, as DNA: TGTGCCAGCAGCCCCCGGACAGCCCCTAATGAAAAACTGTTTTTT. It yields the protein CASSPRTAPNEKLFF.

This clone occurred a few times. The chain carries TRBV5-1 and TRBJ2-2; possibly TRBD2 for D (6 bases). The CDR3 spans 15 residues. V shed 1 base and J shed 7 bases, with 14 bases lying between them. Germline V lookup: CDR1 SGHRS, CDR2 YFSETQ. CDR3 coding DNA: TGCGCCAGCAGCTTGTCTAGCGTGTTGGGCGGGGAGCTGTTTTTT. Translated: CASSLSSVLGGELFF.

This clone appeared a few times. J is TRBJ2-5 and V is TRBV5-1, with D perhaps matching TRBD2 (6 bases). The CDR3 is 14 residues long. Between the trimmed V and J ends, which lost 0 bases and 4 bases, there was a span of 10 bases. CDR1 is SGHRS and CDR2 is YFSETQ in the germline V gene. CDR3 DNA: TGCGCCAGCAGCTTGGGGGGGGTCGGAGAGACCCAGTACTTC. As protein: CASSLGGVGETQYF.

The chain employs TRBV19 and TRBJ2-1; 8 nucleotides agree with TRBD1. V was pared by 3 bases and J by 4 bases, with 2 bases of the junction left unmatched. Per germline, CDR1 LNHDA and CDR2 SQIVND (reference sequence). The CDR3 loop spans 14 amino acids. The CDR3 coding sequence is TGTGCCAGTAGTATGGGGGACAGGTACAATGAGCAGTTCTTC. Its translation: CASSMGDRYNEQFF.

This chain uses TRBV21-1 with TRBJ2-5; the table's D gene call, TRBD1, was not cross checked with the DNA. TRBV21-1 is designated a pseudogene. This CDR3 is 16 amino acids long. CDR3 residues: CASSRSGQGPWETQYF. The CDR3 DNA reads TGTGCCAGCAGCAGGTCGGGACAGGGACCTTGGGAGACCCAGTACTTC.

This clone has only a few counts. DNA for the CDR3: TGCGCCAGCAGCCAAGATCGTCCCCAGCCCCAGCATTTT. Translated: CASSQDRPQPQHF. The chain uses TRBV4-1 and TRBJ1-5; no clear D. Germline values: CDR1 MGHRA, CDR2 YSYEKL. V was clipped by 0 bases and J by 7 bases, with 7 bases between them. The CDR3 has 13 residues.

CDR3 loop: CAIMAGDQETQYF. CDR3 coding DNA: TGTGCCATCATGGCGGGGGACCAAGAGACCCAGTACTTC. The rearrangement uses TRBV10-3 and TRBJ2-5; 7 positions match TRBD2. The J segment lost 0 bases and the V segment lost 7 bases, leaving 2 bases of the junction unmatched. This CDR3 is 13 amino acids long. In germline, CDR1 is ENHRY, CDR2 SYGVKD.

This clone has only one observation. The V and J genes are TRBV9 and TRBJ2-5; TRBD2 matches at 13 bases. Per germline, CDR1 SGDLS and CDR2 YYNGEE. Trimming took 2 bases from V and 4 from J; bases not matched to a gene: 11. CDR3 length equals 18 residues. The CDR3 reads CASSVGLAGFTTGETQYF. CDR3 in DNA: TGTGCCAGCAGCGTGGGACTAGCGGGGTTTACCACCGGAGAGACCCAGTACTTC.

The J gene is TRBJ2-1, the V gene TRBV28; 14 nucleotides line up with TRBD2. The CDR3 sequence is 17 residues long. V was pared by 4 bases and J by 14 bases, with 16 bases of the junction left unmatched. Germline V gives CDR1 MDHEN, CDR2 SYDVKM. The CDR3 DNA is TGTGCCAGCAGTTACACTACGTTCGGACTAGCGGGGGGCAAGGAGTTCTTC. Its translation: CASSYTTFGLAGGKEFF.

The J gene is TRBJ2-1, the V gene TRBV6-5; no definite D call. There are 14 residues in the CDR3. Germline CDR1 is MNHEY and CDR2 is SVGAGI. V was pared by 2 bases and J by 7 bases, with 12 bases between. The CDR3 region has the DNA TGTGCCAGCAGTTACGATCACCTTGCGAATGAGCAGTTCTTC. Protein product: CASSYDHLANEQFF.

This sequence joins TRBV12-5 and TRBJ1-1, with a possible D match to TRBD1 (5 bases). The V end lost 6 bases, the J end lost 6 bases, and 14 bases lay between the germline ends. Germline CDR1 LGHNT, CDR2 FRNRAP. The CDR3 is 13 amino acids. In DNA form, the CDR3 reads TGTGCTAGTGGCAGGGCAGGAAGCTCTGAAGCTTTCTTT. As protein: CASGRAGSSEAFF.

V gene TRBV6-5 combines with J gene TRBJ1-6; D unresolved. This CDR3 comprises 13 residues. Germline-derived CDR1 and CDR2 are MNHEY and SVGAGI. Trimming removed 2 bases from V and 7 bases from J, with 6 bases in between. DNA of the CDR3: TGTGCCAGCAGTTACAACGAGAATTCACCCCTCCACTTT. This encodes CASSYNENSPLHF.

There are many counts of this clone. The genes are TRBV7-9 and TRBJ2-3, with TRBD2 as a possible D gene (5 bases). CDR1 is SEHNR, CDR2 FQNEAQ, per germline (reference sequence). This CDR3 has 14 amino acids. V was cut by 8 bases and J by 1 base, with 13 bases left in between. DNA for the CDR3: TGTGCCAGCGACGCTAACGGGGGCACAGATACGCAGTATTTT. Translation gives CASDANGGTDTQYF.

This clone has just a few counts. The chain joins TRBV9 to TRBJ2-5; 8 nucleotides align to TRBD1. With 4 bases clipped from V and 3 bases from J, the junction kept 8 bases outside the gene matches. Germline CDR1 is SGDLS and CDR2 is YYNGEE. The CDR3 is 15 residues long. The chain's CDR3 is CASSTRLTGEETQYF. The CDR3 region has the DNA TGTGCCAGCAGCACCCGACTGACAGGGGAAGAGACCCAGTACTTC. The full variable domain, in which reference TRBV9 and TRBJ2-5 provide the parts outside the CDR3, is DSGVTQTPKHLITATGQRVTLRCSPRSGDLSVYWYQQSLDQGLQFLIQYYNGEERAKGNILERFSAQQFPDLHSELNLSSLELGDSALYFCASSTRLTGEETQYFGPGTRLLVL.

The V gene is TRBV6-1, the J gene TRBJ2-5; D might be TRBD1 (5 bases). CDR1 and CDR2 from the germline V gene are MNHNS and SASEGT. The CDR3 is 15 amino acids. The ends were cut back, 1 base at V and 5 bases at J, with 14 bases in the middle. CDR3 in amino acids: CASSEDAGFGETQYF. The CDR3 bases are TGTGCCAGCAGTGAAGACGCAGGGTTCGGGGAGACCCAGTACTTC.

V usage is TRBV11-2 and J usage is TRBJ1-4; 10 nucleotides align to TRBD1. The V and J ends lost 7 bases and 6 bases, in that order; junction bases with no gene match: 5. Germline lookup yields CDR1 SGHAT and CDR2 FQNNGV. The length of the CDR3 is 14 residues. This CDR3 is CASIDRGLDEKLFF. For the CDR3, the DNA is TGTGCCAGCATCGACAGGGGGCTAGATGAAAAACTGTTTTTT.

The chain combines TRBV11-2 with TRBJ2-7; D perhaps matches TRBD2 (6 bases). The V end lost 7 bases, the J end lost 3 bases, and 22 bases lay between the germline ends. This CDR3 is built from 16 residues. The germline V gene encodes CDR1 SGHAT and CDR2 FQNNGV. CDR3 bases: TGTGCCAGCACCAACGACCCGGGTGGGGGGATCTACGAGCAGTACTTC. Amino acid sequence: CASTNDPGGGIYEQYF.

The V gene is TRBV5-1, the J gene TRBJ2-3; 9 bases map to TRBD2. The CDR3 is 18 residues long. CDR1 is SGHRS, CDR2 YFSETQ, per germline. Germline trimming cut 5 bases from V and 1 base from J; bases unmatched to any gene: 14. Here the CDR3 reads CASRFLSGGSRGTDTQYF. In DNA, the CDR3 is TGCGCCAGCAGGTTTCTGAGCGGGGGGTCTCGTGGCACAGATACGCAGTATTTT.

This clone has only a few counts. The chain carries TRBV7-2 and TRBJ1-1; no reliable D call. There are 15 residues in the CDR3. Germline V lookup: CDR1 SGHTA, CDR2 FQGNSA. The V and J ends lost 1 base and 1 base respectively, with 10 bases between them. CDR3 loop: CASSLDNMQNTEAFF. The CDR3, as DNA: TGTGCCAGCAGCTTAGATAACATGCAGAACACTGAAGCTTTCTTT.

This clone was counted between two and nine times. This chain joins TRBV9 and TRBJ1-6; 9 nucleotides match TRBD1. V lost 1 base and J lost 6; bases outside the gene matches: 2. The germline V gene encodes CDR1 SGDLS and CDR2 YYNGEE. The CDR3 totals 15 residues. The CDR3 region has the DNA TGTGCCAGCAGCGTATGGACAGGGGTTAATTCACCCCTCCACTTT. This gives the protein CASSVWTGVNSPLHF.

This chain uses TRBV10-3 with TRBJ2-3; 9 positions match TRBD2. The CDR3 loop spans 16 amino acids. Unmatched junction bases numbered 9, after V lost 2 bases and J lost 6 bases. From germline, CDR1 is ENHRY and CDR2 SYGVKD. The CDR3 coding sequence is TGTGCCATCAGTGAGGCGCTGGGGACTAGCTACGATACGCAGTATTTT. Amino acids: CAISEALGTSYDTQYF.

This clone was counted only a few times. The DNA of the CDR3 is TGTGCCAGCAGCCCCTCAGGGGGAATAGATACGCAGTATTTT. This encodes CASSPSGGIDTQYF. The chain is built from TRBV7-2 and TRBJ2-3; 7 nucleotides align to TRBD1. The CDR3 has 14 residues. V trimming: 5 bases; J trimming: 5 bases; junction bases outside the gene matches: 7. The germline gives CDR1 SGHTA, CDR2 FQGNSA.